This TCR beta chain was documented in a study of T cell repertoires in cytomegalovirus infection. In the study overall: CMV infection plus the matching HLA type was flagged by public TCR beta signatures.

Germline V gives CDR1 SGHVS, CDR2 FQNEAQ. Trimming stripped 2 bases from V and 0 bases from J, with 9 bases between. This CDR3 region has 15 residues. TCRdb itself ran the reads through MiXCR, one entry per CDR3 protein. The table shows about 330,000 distinct CDR3 sequences, with 9.5% occurring only once. This clonotype has ten or more counts. The clonotype originates from a human donor in good health (CMV status not recorded). Some clones in this sample may be carry-over from other donors' samples. The V call is TRBV7-8, the J call TRBJ2-3; TRBD2 is a possible D gene (5 bases). Input material: PBMCs. CDR3 bases: TGTGCCAGCAGCTTATTCGGCGGGAGCACAGATACGCAGTATTTT. It yields the protein CASSLFGGSTDTQYF.